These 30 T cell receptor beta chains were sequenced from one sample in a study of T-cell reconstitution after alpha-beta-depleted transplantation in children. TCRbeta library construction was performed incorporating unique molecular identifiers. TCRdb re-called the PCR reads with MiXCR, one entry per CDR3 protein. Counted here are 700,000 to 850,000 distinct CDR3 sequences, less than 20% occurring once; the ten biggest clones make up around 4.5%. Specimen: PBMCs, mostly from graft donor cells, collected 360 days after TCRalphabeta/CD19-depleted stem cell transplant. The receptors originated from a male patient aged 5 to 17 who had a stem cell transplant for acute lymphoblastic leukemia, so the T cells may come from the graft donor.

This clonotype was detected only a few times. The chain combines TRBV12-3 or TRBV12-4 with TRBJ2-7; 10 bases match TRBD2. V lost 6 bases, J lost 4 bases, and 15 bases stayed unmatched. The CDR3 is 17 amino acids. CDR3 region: CASRGQSPGTSAYEQYF. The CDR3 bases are TGTGCCAGCAGGGGACAGTCCCCCGGGACTAGCGCGTACGAGCAGTACTTC.

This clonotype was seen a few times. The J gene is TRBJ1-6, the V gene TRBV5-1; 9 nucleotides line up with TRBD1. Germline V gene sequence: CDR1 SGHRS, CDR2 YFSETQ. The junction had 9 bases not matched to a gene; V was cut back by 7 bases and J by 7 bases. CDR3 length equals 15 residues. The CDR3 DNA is TGCGCCAGCCGGGACAGGGTGAATTCGAATTCACCCCTCCACTTT. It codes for CASRDRVNSNSPLHF.

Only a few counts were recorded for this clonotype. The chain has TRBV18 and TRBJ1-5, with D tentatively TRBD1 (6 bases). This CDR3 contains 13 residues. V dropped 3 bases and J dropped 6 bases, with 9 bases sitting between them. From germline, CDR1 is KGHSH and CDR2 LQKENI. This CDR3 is CASSPTGTQPQHF. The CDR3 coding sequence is TGTGCCAGCTCACCCACAGGGACTCAGCCCCAGCATTTT. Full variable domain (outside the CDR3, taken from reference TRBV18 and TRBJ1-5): NAGVMQNPRHLVRRRGQEARLRCSPMKGHSHVYWYRQLPEEGLKFMVYLQKENIIDESGMPKERFSAEFPKEGPSILRIQQVVRGDSAAYFCASSPTGTQPQHFGDGTRLSIL.

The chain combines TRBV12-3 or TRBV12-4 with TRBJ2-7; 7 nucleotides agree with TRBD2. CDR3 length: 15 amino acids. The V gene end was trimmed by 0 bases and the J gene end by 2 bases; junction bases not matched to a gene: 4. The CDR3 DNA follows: TGTGCCAGCAGTTTAGCGCTAGCGGACCCCTACGAGCAGTACTTC. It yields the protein CASSLALADPYEQYF.

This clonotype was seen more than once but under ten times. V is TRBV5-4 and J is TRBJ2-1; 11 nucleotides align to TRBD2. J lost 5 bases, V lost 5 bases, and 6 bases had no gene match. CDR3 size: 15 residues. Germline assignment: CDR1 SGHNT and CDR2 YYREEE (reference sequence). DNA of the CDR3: TGTGCCAGCAGGACACTAGCGGGAGCCAACAATGAGCAGTTCTTC. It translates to CASRTLAGANNEQFF.

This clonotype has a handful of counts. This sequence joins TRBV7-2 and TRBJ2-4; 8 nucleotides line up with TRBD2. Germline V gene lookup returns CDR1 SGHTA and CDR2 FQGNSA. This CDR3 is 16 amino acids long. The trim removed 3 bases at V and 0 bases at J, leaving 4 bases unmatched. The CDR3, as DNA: TGTGCCAGCAGCTTGTGGCGGGAGGTAGCCAAAAACATTCAGTACTTC. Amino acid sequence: CASSLWREVAKNIQYF.

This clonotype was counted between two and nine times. CDR3 residues: CASSPYPGADEQFF. The CDR3 nucleotides are TGTGCCAGCAGCCCTTACCCCGGGGCGGATGAGCAGTTCTTC. The gene calls are TRBV7-9 and TRBJ2-1; D is tentatively TRBD1 or TRBD2 (5 bases each). This CDR3 contains 14 residues. V was trimmed by 5 bases and J by 8 bases, leaving 16 bases between them. Germline V CDR1 and CDR2: SEHNR, FQNEAQ (reference sequence).

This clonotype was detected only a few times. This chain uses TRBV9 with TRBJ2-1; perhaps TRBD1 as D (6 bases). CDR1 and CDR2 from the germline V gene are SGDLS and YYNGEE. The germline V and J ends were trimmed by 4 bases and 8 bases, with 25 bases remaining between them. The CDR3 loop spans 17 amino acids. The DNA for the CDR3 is TGTGCCAGCAGCCAAGAACCCGGGACATTCAGAGTCCATGAGCAGTTCTTC. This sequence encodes CASSQEPGTFRVHEQFF.

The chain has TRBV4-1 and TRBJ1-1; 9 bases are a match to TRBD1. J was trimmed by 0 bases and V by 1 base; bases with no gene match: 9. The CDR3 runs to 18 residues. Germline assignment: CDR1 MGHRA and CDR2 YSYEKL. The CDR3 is CASSQGLGTGMLNTEAFF. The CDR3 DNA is TGCGCCAGCAGCCAAGGGCTGGGGACAGGGATGTTGAACACTGAAGCTTTCTTT.

DNA for the CDR3: TGTGCCAGTAGTATTGGGAGCGGGAGGGGCAATGAGCAGTTCTTC. As protein: CASSIGSGRGNEQFF. The chain is built from TRBV19 and TRBJ2-1; TRBD2 matches 10 bases. Germline V lookup: CDR1 LNHDA, CDR2 SQIVND (reference sequence). V was clipped by 3 bases and J by 6 bases; unmatched bases: 5. The CDR3 runs 15 residues.

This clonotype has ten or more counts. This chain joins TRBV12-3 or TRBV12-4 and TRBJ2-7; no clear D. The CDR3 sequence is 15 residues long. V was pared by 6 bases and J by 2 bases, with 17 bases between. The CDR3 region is CASRPTSTLTYEQYF. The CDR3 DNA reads TGTGCCAGCAGGCCCACTTCGACTCTTACCTACGAGCAGTACTTC.

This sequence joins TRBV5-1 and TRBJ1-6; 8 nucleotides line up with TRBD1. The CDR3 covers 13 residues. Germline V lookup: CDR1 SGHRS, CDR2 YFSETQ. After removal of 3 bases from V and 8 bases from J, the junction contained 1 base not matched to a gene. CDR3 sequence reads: CASSSDRDSPLHF. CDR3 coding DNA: TGCGCCAGCAGCTCGGACAGGGATTCACCCCTCCACTTT.

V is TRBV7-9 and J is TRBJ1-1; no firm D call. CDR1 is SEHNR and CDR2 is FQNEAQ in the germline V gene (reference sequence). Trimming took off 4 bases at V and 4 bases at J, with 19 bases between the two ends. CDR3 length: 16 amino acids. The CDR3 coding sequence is TGTGCCAGCAGCTCCTTTGAGAGGGTGGTGGGCACTGAAGCTTTCTTT. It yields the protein CASSSFERVVGTEAFF.

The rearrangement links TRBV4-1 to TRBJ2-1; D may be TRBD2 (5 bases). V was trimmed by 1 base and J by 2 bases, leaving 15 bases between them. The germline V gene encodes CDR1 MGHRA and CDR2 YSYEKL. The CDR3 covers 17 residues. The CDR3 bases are TGCGCCAGCAGCCAAGTTGAGGGTTTAGGCGCCTACAATGAGCAGTTCTTC. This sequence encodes CASSQVEGLGAYNEQFF.

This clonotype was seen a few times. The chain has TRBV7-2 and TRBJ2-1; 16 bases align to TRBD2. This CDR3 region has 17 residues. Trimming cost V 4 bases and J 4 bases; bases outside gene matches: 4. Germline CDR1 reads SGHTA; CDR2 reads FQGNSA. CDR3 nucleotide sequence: TGTGCCAGCAGCTGGGGACTAGCGGGAGGGGGTTACAATGAGCAGTTCTTC. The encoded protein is CASSWGLAGGGYNEQFF.

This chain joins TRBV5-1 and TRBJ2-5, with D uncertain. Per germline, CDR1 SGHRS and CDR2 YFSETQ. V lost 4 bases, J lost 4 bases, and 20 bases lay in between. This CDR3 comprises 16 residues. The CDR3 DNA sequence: TGCGCCAGCAGCCCGCCAACCGTACTGGAGTTAGAGACCCAGTACTTC. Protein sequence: CASSPPTVLELETQYF. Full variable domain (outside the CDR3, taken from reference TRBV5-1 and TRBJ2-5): KAGVTQTPRYLIKTRGQQVTLSCSPISGHRSVSWYQQTPGQGLQFLFEYFSETQRNKGNFPGRFSGRQFSNSRSEMNVSTLELGDSALYLCASSPPTVLELETQYFGPGTRLLVL.

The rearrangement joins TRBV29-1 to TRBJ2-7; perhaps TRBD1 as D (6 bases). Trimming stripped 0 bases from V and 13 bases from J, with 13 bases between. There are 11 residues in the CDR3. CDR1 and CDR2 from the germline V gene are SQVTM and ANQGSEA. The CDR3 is CSVEDSTGPYF. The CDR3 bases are TGCAGCGTTGAAGACTCGACAGGACCCTACTTC.

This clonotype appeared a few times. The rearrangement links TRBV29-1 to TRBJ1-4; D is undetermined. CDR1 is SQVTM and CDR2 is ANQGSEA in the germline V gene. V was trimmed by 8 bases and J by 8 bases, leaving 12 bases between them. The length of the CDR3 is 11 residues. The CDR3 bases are TGCAGCTTCAAGGCTGGGGAAAAACTGTTTTTT. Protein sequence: CSFKAGEKLFF.

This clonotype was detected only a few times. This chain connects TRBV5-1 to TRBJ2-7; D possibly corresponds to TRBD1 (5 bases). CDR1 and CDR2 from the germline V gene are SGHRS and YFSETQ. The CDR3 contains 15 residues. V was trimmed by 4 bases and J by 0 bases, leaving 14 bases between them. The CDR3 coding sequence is TGCGCCAGCAGCGAGAACTACAGGAGCTCCTACGAGCAGTACTTC. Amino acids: CASSENYRSSYEQYF. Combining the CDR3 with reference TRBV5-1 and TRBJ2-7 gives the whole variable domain KAGVTQTPRYLIKTRGQQVTLSCSPISGHRSVSWYQQTPGQGLQFLFEYFSETQRNKGNFPGRFSGRQFSNSRSEMNVSTLELGDSALYLCASSENYRSSYEQYFGPGTRLTVT.

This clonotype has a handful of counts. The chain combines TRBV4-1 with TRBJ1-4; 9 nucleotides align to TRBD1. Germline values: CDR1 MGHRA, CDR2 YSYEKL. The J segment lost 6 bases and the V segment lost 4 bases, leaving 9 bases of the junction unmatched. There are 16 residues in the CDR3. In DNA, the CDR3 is TGCGCCAGCAGCCGCCTGGGACAGGGAGATCATGAAAAACTGTTTTTT. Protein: CASSRLGQGDHEKLFF.

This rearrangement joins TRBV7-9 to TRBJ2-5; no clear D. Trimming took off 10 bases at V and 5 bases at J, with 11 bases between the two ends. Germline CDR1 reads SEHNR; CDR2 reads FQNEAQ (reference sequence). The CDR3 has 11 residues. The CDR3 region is CAIRVTETQYF. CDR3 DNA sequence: TGTGCCATAAGGGTTACCGAGACCCAGTACTTC.

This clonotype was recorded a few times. The CDR3 protein is CASLGGRAGEQFF. In DNA form, the CDR3 reads TGCGCCAGCTTAGGGGGGAGGGCAGGGGAGCAGTTCTTC. The chain uses TRBV10-2 and TRBJ2-1; weak D call: TRBD2 (7 bases). CDR1 is WSHSY, CDR2 SAAADI, per germline. Trimming shortened V by 8 bases and J by 10 bases, and 18 bases separated the two germline ends. This CDR3 is 13 amino acids long.

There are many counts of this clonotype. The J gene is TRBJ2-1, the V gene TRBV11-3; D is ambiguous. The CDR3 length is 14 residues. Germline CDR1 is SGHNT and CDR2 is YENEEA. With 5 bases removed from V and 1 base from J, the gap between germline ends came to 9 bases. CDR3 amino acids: CASSPDGSYNEQFF. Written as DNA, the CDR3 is TGTGCCAGCAGCCCAGACGGGTCCTACAATGAGCAGTTCTTC.

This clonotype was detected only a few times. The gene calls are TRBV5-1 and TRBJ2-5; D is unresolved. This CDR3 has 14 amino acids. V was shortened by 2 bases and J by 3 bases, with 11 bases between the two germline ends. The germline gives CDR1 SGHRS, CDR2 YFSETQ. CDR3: CASSLDSNEETQYF. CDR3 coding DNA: TGCGCCAGCAGCTTAGATTCCAATGAAGAGACCCAGTACTTC.

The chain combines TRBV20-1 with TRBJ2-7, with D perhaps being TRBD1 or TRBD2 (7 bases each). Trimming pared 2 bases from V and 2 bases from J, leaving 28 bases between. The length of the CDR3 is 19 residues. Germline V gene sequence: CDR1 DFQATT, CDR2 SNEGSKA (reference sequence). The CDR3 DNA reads TGCAGTGCTAGATCCGGCTCGGACAGGTCGGTGGGAGGGCCCTACGAGCAGTACTTC. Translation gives CSARSGSDRSVGGPYEQYF.

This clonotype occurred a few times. The CDR3 DNA sequence: TGTGCCACCAGCAGCGGGGTGCGGGCGGGCACAGATACGCAGTATTTT. Translating it yields CATSSGVRAGTDTQYF. The chain employs TRBV15 and TRBJ2-3, with D possibly matching TRBD2 (5 bases). This CDR3 is 16 amino acids long. Germline-derived CDR1 and CDR2 are LNHNV and YYDKDF (reference sequence). The V end lost 3 bases, the J end lost 1 base, and 14 bases lay between the germline ends.

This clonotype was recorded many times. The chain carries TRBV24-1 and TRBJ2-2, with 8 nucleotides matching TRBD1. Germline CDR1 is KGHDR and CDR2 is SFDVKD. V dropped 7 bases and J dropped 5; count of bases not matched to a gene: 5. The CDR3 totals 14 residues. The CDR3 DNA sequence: TGTGCCACCAGAGGACAGGGTGAGACCGGGGAGCTGTTTTTT. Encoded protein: CATRGQGETGELFF.

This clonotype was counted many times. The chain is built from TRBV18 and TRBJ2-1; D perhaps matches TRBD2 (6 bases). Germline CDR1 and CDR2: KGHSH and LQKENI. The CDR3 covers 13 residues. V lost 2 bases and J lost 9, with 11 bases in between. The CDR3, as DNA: TGTGCCAGCTCACCAGGCGGAGCGGGTGAGCAGTTCTTC. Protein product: CASSPGGAGEQFF.

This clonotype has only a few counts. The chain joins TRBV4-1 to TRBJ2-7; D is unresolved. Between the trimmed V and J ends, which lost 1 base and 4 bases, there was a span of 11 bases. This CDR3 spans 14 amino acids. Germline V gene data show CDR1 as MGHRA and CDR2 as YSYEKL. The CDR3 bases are TGCGCCAGCAGCCAAGTACGGGCAGGATACGAGCAGTACTTC. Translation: CASSQVRAGYEQYF.

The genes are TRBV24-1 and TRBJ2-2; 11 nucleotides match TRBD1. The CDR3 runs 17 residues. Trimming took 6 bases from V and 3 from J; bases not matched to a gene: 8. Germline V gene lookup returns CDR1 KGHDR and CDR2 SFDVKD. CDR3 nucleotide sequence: TGTGCCACCAGTTTGTCCGGGACAGGGGGATACACCGGGGAGCTGTTTTTT. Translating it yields CATSLSGTGGYTGELFF.